These 18 T cell receptor beta chains originate from one sample sequenced in a study of T cells after yellow fever vaccination. TCRdb reprocessed the 5' RACE reads via MiXCR and lists one record per CDR3 protein. The sample comprises 170,000 or so distinct CDR3 sequences, over 7% of which are singletons, and roughly a third rests with the top ten. Sequencing was performed on CD8+ T cells sorted from PBMCs, taken 45 days after the yellow fever booster vaccination. Receptors originate from a man younger than 30 who received the YFV17D yellow fever vaccine.

This clonotype was observed a handful of times. Its ends do not fully match the called genes, so a read error is possible. The chain recombines TRBV7-7 with TRBJ2-3; TRBD1 might be the D (5 bases). CDR3 length: 15 residues. In germline, CDR1 is SSHAT, CDR2 FNYEAQ (reference sequence). The CDR3 loop reads CASSFLATGTDTQYF. CDR3 coding DNA: TGTGCTAGCAGCTTTCTCGCGACAGGCACAGATACGCAGTATTTT.

The J gene is TRBJ2-2, the V gene TRBV6-2 or TRBV6-3; D is unresolved. Germline V gene lookup returns CDR1 MNHEY and CDR2 SVGEGT. This CDR3 region has 12 residues. V was shortened by 7 bases and J by 6 bases, with 9 bases between the two germline ends. CDR3 residues: CASITLSGELFF. The CDR3 DNA sequence: TGTGCCAGCATCACCCTCTCCGGGGAGCTGTTTTTT.

This clonotype was picked up a small number of times. The CDR3 loop is CASSQTGETQYF. The CDR3 bases are TGCGCCAGCAGCCAAACTGGGGAGACCCAGTACTTC. The V gene is TRBV4-3, the J gene TRBJ2-5; D not resolved. Germline V gives CDR1 LGHNA, CDR2 YSLEER. The length of the CDR3 is 12 residues. V was trimmed by 2 bases and J by 5 bases, leaving 6 bases between them.

There are a few counts of this clonotype. The chain has TRBV7-9 and TRBJ1-2; 7 bases agree with TRBD1. This CDR3 comprises 15 residues. V lost 6 bases and J lost 5; bases outside the gene matches: 12. Germline V gives CDR1 SEHNR, CDR2 FQNEAQ (reference sequence). CDR3 region: CASSSAMTGWYGYTF. The CDR3 DNA is TGTGCCAGCAGTTCGGCGATGACAGGGTGGTATGGCTACACCTTC.

In its sample, this clonotype was seen many times. The chain employs TRBV6-2 or TRBV6-3 and TRBJ2-1, with a tentative D call TRBD2 (5 bases). V shed 8 bases and J shed 2 bases, with 10 bases lying between them. Germline CDR1 is MNHEY and CDR2 is SVGEGT. The CDR3 spans 13 residues. In nucleotides, the CDR3 is TGTGCCAGCGGGAGAGGAACCTACAATGAGCAGTTCTTC. It translates to CASGRGTYNEQFF.

The rearrangement uses TRBV6-4 and TRBJ2-1; 9 nucleotides align to TRBD2. Trimming removed 9 bases from V and 0 bases from J; junction bases left unmatched: 3. The CDR3 is 14 residues long. CDR1 is MRHNA, CDR2 SNTAGT, per germline. The CDR3 DNA reads as TGTGCCAGTGAAGCGGGGGGCTCCTACAATGAGCAGTTCTTC. It encodes CASEAGGSYNEQFF.

This clonotype was seen a few times. The rearrangement joins TRBV27 to TRBJ2-5; 10 nucleotides align to TRBD2. CDR1 and CDR2 from the germline V gene are MNHEY and SMNVEV (reference sequence). The junction had 12 bases not matched to a gene; V was cut back by 6 bases and J by 5 bases. The length of the CDR3 is 16 residues. The CDR3 loop reads CASSQSSGLARETQYF. The CDR3 DNA reads TGTGCCAGCAGCCAAAGCTCGGGACTAGCGAGGGAGACCCAGTACTTC.

This rearrangement joins TRBV7-8 to TRBJ1-5; maybe TRBD1 (5 bases). This CDR3 is built from 15 residues. V was shortened by 6 bases and J by 1 base, with 13 bases between the two germline ends. The germline gives CDR1 SGHVS, CDR2 FQNEAQ. CDR3 amino acids: CASSLTAFSNQPQHF. In DNA form, the CDR3 reads TGTGCCAGCAGTTTGACAGCGTTCAGCAATCAGCCCCAGCATTTT.

The sample holds a few counts of this clonotype. The genes are TRBV7-9 and TRBJ2-7; TRBD2 matches at 8 bases. The CDR3 sequence is 13 residues long. The V gene end was trimmed by 2 bases and the J gene end by 6 bases; junction bases not matched to a gene: 3. From germline, CDR1 is SEHNR and CDR2 FQNEAQ (reference sequence). Written as DNA, the CDR3 is TGTGCCAGCAGCTTATCTACTAGCGGCGAGCAGTACGTC. Its translation is CASSLSTSGEQYV.

In DNA form, the CDR3 reads TGTGCCAGCACCCTAGCGGCGCAAGAGACCCAGTACTTC. This encodes CASTLAAQETQYF. The rearrangement uses TRBV6-1 and TRBJ2-5, with 7 bases that match TRBD2. Losses at the gene ends were 7 bases for V and 2 bases for J; bases not matched to a gene: 4. The CDR3 is 13 amino acids. Germline assignment: CDR1 MNHNS and CDR2 SASEGT.

The genes are TRBV7-9 and TRBJ1-1, with D perhaps matching TRBD1 (5 bases). The germline V gene has CDR1 SEHNR and CDR2 FQNEAQ (reference sequence). This CDR3 has 15 residues. The V gene lost 3 bases and the J gene lost 1 base, with 12 bases spanning the gap. The CDR3 region is CASSFWAGRNTEAFF. CDR3 DNA sequence: TGTGCCAGCAGCTTTTGGGCAGGGCGGAACACTGAAGCTTTCTTT.

V usage is TRBV11-2 and J usage is TRBJ2-5; 10 nucleotides line up with TRBD1. The CDR3 is 15 residues long. V shed 5 bases, J shed 4 bases, and the junction held 7 bases outside the gene matches. Germline V lookup: CDR1 SGHAT, CDR2 FQNNGV. This chain's CDR3 is CASSAGTGESETQYF. The CDR3 nucleotides are TGTGCCAGCAGCGCCGGGACAGGGGAGTCAGAGACCCAGTACTTC.

This clonotype was picked up a small number of times. J is TRBJ1-1 and V is TRBV4-2; D gene ambiguous. The CDR3 is 14 residues long. The germline CDR1 and CDR2 sequences are LGHNA and YNFKEQ. V dropped 0 bases and J dropped 1 base, with 6 bases sitting between them. The CDR3 sequence: CASSQDEKNTEAFF. The CDR3 DNA reads as TGTGCCAGCAGCCAAGATGAGAAGAACACTGAAGCTTTCTTT.

This clonotype was seen repeatedly, ten times or more. V gene TRBV7-9 combines with J gene TRBJ2-3; 11 positions agree with TRBD2. CDR1 is SEHNR, CDR2 FQNEAQ, per germline (reference sequence). The CDR3 is 16 amino acids. Trimming removed 1 base from V and 6 bases from J; junction bases left unmatched: 6. The chain's CDR3 is CASSLVLAGGADTQYF. The DNA of the CDR3 is TGTGCCAGCAGCTTAGTCCTAGCGGGGGGAGCGGATACGCAGTATTTT.

The table lists this clonotype with many counts. V is TRBV6-5 and J is TRBJ2-7; D not resolved. V was clipped by 5 bases and J by 6 bases, with 8 bases between them. CDR3 length: 11 amino acids. Germline CDR1 MNHEY, CDR2 SVGAGI. DNA for the CDR3: TGTGCCAGCAGTATATGGTTCGAGCAGTACGTC. The encoded protein is CASSIWFEQYV.

This chain connects TRBV4-2 to TRBJ1-1; 12 bases line up with TRBD1. The germline CDR1 and CDR2 sequences are LGHNA and YNFKEQ. The CDR3 totals 17 residues. Trimming took 1 base from V and 2 from J; bases not matched to a gene: 5. Written as DNA, the CDR3 is TGTGCCAGCAGCCAAGGGGGACAGGGGGCGAAAAACACTGAAGCTTTCTTT. Its protein product is CASSQGGQGAKNTEAFF.

This clonotype was seen only a few times. V gene TRBV30 combines with J gene TRBJ2-7; TRBD1 matches at 7 bases. Germline CDR1 reads GTSNPN; CDR2 reads SVGIG (reference sequence). Losses at the gene ends were 0 bases for V and 5 bases for J; bases not matched to a gene: 7. CDR3 size: 14 residues. CDR3 sequence: CAWSVEGARDEQYF. CDR3 sequence (DNA): TGTGCCTGGAGTGTAGAGGGGGCAAGGGACGAGCAGTACTTC.

The CDR3 region is CASSLRPPGTEAFF. Here the CDR3 DNA reads TGTGCCAGCAGTTTGCGTCCCCCTGGGACTGAAGCTTTCTTT. The chain uses TRBV27 and TRBJ1-1; no clear D. The V end was cut by 3 bases, the J end by 5 bases, with 13 bases between. In germline, CDR1 is MNHEY, CDR2 SMNVEV (reference sequence). The CDR3 is 14 residues long.